A selection of T cell receptor beta chains follows, all from one sample in a study of naive and memory T cell subsets. Via MiXCR, TCRdb re-called the UMI-ligation and nested PCR reads, giving one row per CDR3 protein. The table shows 130,000 to 150,000 distinct CDR3 sequences, with approximately 17% occurring only once. Input material: naive CD4+ T cells from blood. The receptors here all came from a human donor in good health. The CDR3 runs from the conserved cysteine through the conserved F or W. The D gene is left open where the match is weak. A clone size is listed for some rows: how often the clone was seen (once, few, many), or a class if it is expanded.

j_gene | abundance | v_gene | len | d_gene | CDR3nt | CDR3aa
TRBJ2-1 | NA | TRBV6-2/TRBV6-3 | 15 | TRBD2 | TGTGCCAGCAGAAACCCGGGACTAGCGTTAAATGAGCAGTTCTTC | CASRNPGLALNEQFF
TRBJ2-1 | NA | TRBV7-9 | 15 | NA | TGTGCCAGCAGCTTGACCGGACAGTCCTACAATGAGCAGTTCTTC | CASSLTGQSYNEQFF
TRBJ2-1 | NA | TRBV3-1 | 14 | NA | TGTGCCAGCAGCCGGAGGGGTGACACCAATGAGCAGTTCTTC | CASSRRGDTNEQFF
TRBJ2-7 | few | TRBV20-1 | 16 | TRBD2 | TGCAGTGCTAGATCGGGGACTAGCGGGAGTGTTTACGAGCAGTACTTC | CSARSGTSGSVYEQYF
TRBJ1-1 | few | TRBV28 | 14 | TRBD1 | TGTGCCAGCAGTTCGGGACAGGGGACGAACAAAGCTTTCTTT | CASSSGQGTNKAFF
TRBJ2-2 | few | TRBV20-1 | 15 | NA | TGCAGTGCTAGCGTCCCGGGCAGGGTTACCGGGGAGCTGTTTTTT | CSASVPGRVTGELFF
TRBJ2-3 | NA | TRBV7-2 | 16 | TRBD1 | TGTGCCAGCAGCCTAAACAGGGGTTCTAGCACAGATACGCAGTATTTT | CASSLNRGSSTDTQYF
TRBJ1-2 | NA | TRBV29-1 | 14 | TRBD1 | TGCAGCGTTGAGTCGGCAGGGGGCATAGGTGGCTACACCTTC | CSVESAGGIGGYTF
TRBJ2-7 | few | TRBV7-2 | 12 | NA | TGTGCCAGCAGCCCCGAACGTCGGGAGCAGTACTTC | CASSPERREQYF
TRBJ2-7 | NA | TRBV2 | 17 | TRBD1 | TGTGCCAGCAGTGAAGCTCCCTACCGGGACAGGAACTACGATCAGTACTTC | CASSEAPYRDRNYDQYF
TRBJ2-3 | few | TRBV6-5 | 17 | TRBD2 | TGTGCCAGCAATAGAGGGACTAGCGGGAGGCTCACAGATACGCAGTATTTT | CASNRGTSGRLTDTQYF
TRBJ1-1 | NA | TRBV18 | 13 | NA | TGTGCCAGCTCACCTTTAGAGAACACTGAAGCTTTCTTT | CASSPLENTEAFF
TRBJ2-5 | NA | TRBV7-2 | 14 | NA | TGTGCCAGCAGCTTAGGATGGGGCTTGAAGACCCAGTACTTC | CASSLGWGLKTQYF
TRBJ2-7 | NA | TRBV3-1 | 15 | TRBD2 | TGTGCCAGCAGCCAAGTGTTTAGCGGGACTTACGAGCAGTACTTC | CASSQVFSGTYEQYF
TRBJ1-5 | many | TRBV21-1 | 15 | NA | TGTGCCAGCAGCAAAGGTAACGGGGGGCGACAGCCCCAGCATTTT | CASSKGNGGRQPQHF
TRBJ1-5 | few | TRBV7-2 | 13 | NA | TGTGCCAGCAGTTTAACAGTTCTCCAGCCCCAGCATTTT | CASSLTVLQPQHF
TRBJ1-1 | NA | TRBV7-2 | 14 | NA | TGTGCCAGCAGCTTAGTCGGAGATAGAGGTGAAGCTTTCTTT | CASSLVGDRGEAFF
TRBJ2-3 | NA | TRBV7-3 | 16 | TRBD2 | TGTGCCAGCAGCTTAAGTGGCGGGAGCGGTACAGATACGCAGTATTTT | CASSLSGGSGTDTQYF
TRBJ2-3 | NA | TRBV7-2 | 16 | TRBD2 | TGTGCCAGCAGCTCAGGACTAGCGGGACTAACAGATACGCAGTATTTT | CASSSGLAGLTDTQYF
TRBJ2-5 | NA | TRBV18 | 13 | NA | TGTGCCAGCTCGGTTAACAGACAAGAGACCCAGTACTTC | CASSVNRQETQYF
TRBJ2-5 | few | TRBV7-2 | 16 | NA | TGTGCCAGCAGCTTGGGCAGTCGCCCATCGGGAGAGACCCAGTACTTC | CASSLGSRPSGETQYF
TRBJ2-1 | few | TRBV7-8 | 15 | NA | TGTGCCAGCAGCTTAGCCCCTACTTTAGCACTTGAGCAGTTCTTC | CASSLAPTLALEQFF
TRBJ2-1 | NA | TRBV2 | 15 | TRBD2 | TGTGCCACCCAGATTAGCGGGACGATCTACAATGAGCAGTTCTTC | CATQISGTIYNEQFF
TRBJ2-5 | NA | TRBV2 | 12 | NA | TGTGCCAGCAGTGAAATTGTCCAGACCCAGTACTTC | CASSEIVQTQYF
TRBJ2-3 | NA | TRBV2 | 16 | NA | TGTGCCAGCAGGGCCGCGGGGTTAGGGGCTACAGATACGCAGTATTTT | CASRAAGLGATDTQYF
TRBJ1-1 | once | TRBV6-1 | 13 | NA | TGTGCCAGCAGCGGCAGAGAGACTTCTGAAGCTTTCTTT | CASSGRETSEAFF
TRBJ2-5 | few | TRBV5-1 | 13 | NA | TGCGCCAGCAGCGGAAGCACCCAAGAGACCCAGTACTTC | CASSGSTQETQYF
TRBJ1-6 | few | TRBV3-1 | 14 | NA | TGTGCCAGCAGCCAAGACTGGGGAGGCCGCTCCCTCCACTTT | CASSQDWGGRSLHF
TRBJ1-1 | NA | TRBV7-2 | 16 | NA | TGTGCCAGCAGCTTAGAACCTCCAGGGAGGAACACTGAAGCTTTCTTT | CASSLEPPGRNTEAFF
TRBJ2-3 | NA | TRBV5-6 | 15 | NA | TGTGCCAGCAGCCCGCGGGACAGCTGGGGGGATACGCAGTATTTT | CASSPRDSWGDTQYF
TRBJ2-2 | few | TRBV6-6 | 14 | NA | TGTGCCAGCAGTTACGGCCCGAACACCGGGGAGCTGTTTTTT | CASSYGPNTGELFF
TRBJ2-1 | NA | TRBV7-2 | 15 | NA | TGTGCCAGCAGTGGGACACCAAGCTCCTACAATGAGCAGTTCTTC | CASSGTPSSYNEQFF
TRBJ2-1 | NA | TRBV20-1 | 14 | TRBD1 | TGCAAACCCGGAACGGGACAGGGGTACAATGAGCAGTTCTTC | CKPGTGQGYNEQFF
TRBJ2-2 | NA | TRBV7-8 | 18 | TRBD2 | TGTGCCAGCAGCCCCGGGACTAGCGGGTTTGGAGGCACCGGGGAGCTGTTTTTT | CASSPGTSGFGGTGELFF
TRBJ1-5 | few | TRBV7-2 | 14 | NA | TGTGCCAGCAGCTTAGAGTGGTACGATCAGCCCCAGCATTTT | CASSLEWYDQPQHF
TRBJ2-2 | NA | TRBV5-1 | 11 | NA | TGCGCCAGCAGCTACGTAGGGGAGCTGTTTTTT | CASSYVGELFF
TRBJ2-2 | few | TRBV7-2 | 16 | TRBD1 | TGTGCCAGCATCGAGAGGGGGCAGGTGGGAACCGGGGAGCTGTTTTTT | CASIERGQVGTGELFF
TRBJ1-5 | few | TRBV4-1 | 18 | NA | TGCGCCAGCAGCCAAGAACTTGTAGGGCAGGGGATAAATCAGCCCCAGCATTTT | CASSQELVGQGINQPQHF